This T cell receptor (beta chain) was sequenced during a study of cytomegalovirus exposure and HLA in healthy donors. The CDR3 loop spans 16 amino acids. Germline-derived CDR1 and CDR2 are SNHLY and FYNNEI. V lost 8 bases and J 0 bases, leaving 18 bases between the germline ends. PCR used 60 Vbeta primers and 13 Jbeta primers. Measured with immunoSEQ multiplex PCR; TCRdb has only the in-frame clones, and not every one. The sample contains 150,000 or so clones, about three quarters of which appear only once. As regards this clone: No antigen is known for it.

Study-level results: Altogether, some 170 TCR beta chains were recorded as cytomegalovirus-associated.

What was sequenced was PBMCs. The source is a woman aged 40-49 years in good health and CMV-seropositive. The chain joins TRBV2 to TRBJ2-3; a weak D match, TRBD2 (6 bases). DNA of the CDR3: TGTGCCAGCTCACGGGAGAGATGGGTTAGCACAGATACGCAGTATTTT. This translates into CASSRERWVSTDTQYF.